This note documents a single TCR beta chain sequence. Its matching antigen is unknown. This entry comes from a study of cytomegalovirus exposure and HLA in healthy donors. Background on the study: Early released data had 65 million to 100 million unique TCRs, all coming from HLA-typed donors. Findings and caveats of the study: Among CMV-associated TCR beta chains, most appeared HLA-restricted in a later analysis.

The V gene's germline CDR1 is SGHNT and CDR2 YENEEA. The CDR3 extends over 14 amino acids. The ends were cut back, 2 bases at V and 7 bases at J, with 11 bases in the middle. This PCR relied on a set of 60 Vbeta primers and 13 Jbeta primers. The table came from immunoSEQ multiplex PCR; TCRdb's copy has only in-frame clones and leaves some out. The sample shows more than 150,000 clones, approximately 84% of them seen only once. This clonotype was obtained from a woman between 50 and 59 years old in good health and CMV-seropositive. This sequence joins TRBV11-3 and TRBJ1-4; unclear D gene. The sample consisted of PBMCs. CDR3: CASSLRQEGEKLFF. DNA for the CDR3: TGTGCCAGCAGCTTACGTCAGGAGGGTGAAAAACTGTTTTTT.